This T cell receptor beta chain was identified during a study of blood T cell repertoires in COVID-19. Patients in Seattle were enrolled during active infection, then followed longitudinally. Deletions cut 3 bases from V and 2 bases from J, with 11 bases between. This CDR3 has 14 amino acids. Germline CDR1 MDHEN, CDR2 SYDVKM. The data were produced by immunoSEQ multiplex PCR, yet TCRdb's version contains in-frame clones alone and is incomplete. The sample shows 300,000 to 350,000 clones, almost 90% of them seen only once. V gene TRBV28 combines with J gene TRBJ2-7; D gene unclear. The material sequenced was peripheral blood. The receptor was derived from a woman in her sixties or seventies with COVID-19, enrolled during active disease. The CDR3 here is CASSLGRPPYEQYF. The CDR3 nucleotides are TGTGCCAGCAGTTTGGGCAGGCCCCCCTACGAGCAGTACTTC.